The 2 T cell receptor beta chains reported below all come from one sample, sequenced in a study of CD8 T cells in ankylosing spondylitis. TCRdb analysed the 5' RACE reads with MiXCR anew, one entry per CDR3 protein. Of 150,000 to 200,000 distinct CDR3 sequences detected, about an eighth appear once; the ten largest clones hold approximately 11%. The sequencing input was blood, either unsorted or a sorted T cell fraction (not recorded which). All receptors come from a female donor with ankylosing spondylitis or in good health (not recorded which).

This clonotype was detected many times. The genes are TRBV10-3 and TRBJ2-2; 11 bases match TRBD2. The length of the CDR3 is 16 residues. The germline gives CDR1 ENHRY, CDR2 SYGVKD. V was pared by 4 bases and J by 6 bases, with 7 bases of the junction left unmatched. The CDR3 DNA follows: TGTGCCATCAGTGTCGGTAGCGGGAGGGCCGCCGGGGAGCTGTTTTTT. Protein product: CAISVGSGRAAGELFF.

This clonotype has a count of ten or more. This chain links TRBV20-1 with TRBJ2-3, with D perhaps being TRBD1 or TRBD2 (5 bases each). This CDR3 has 16 residues. Germline V gene lookup returns CDR1 DFQATT and CDR2 SNEGSKA (reference sequence). Trimming removed 5 bases from V and 6 bases from J, with 24 bases in between. The CDR3 reads CSALRWGNLLVDTQYF. CDR3 DNA: TGCAGTGCTCTTCGCTGGGGGAACCTTCTTGTGGATACGCAGTATTTT.